One and the same sample provided the 18 T cell receptor beta chains below, sequenced in a study of T cell repertoires in ileal Crohn's disease. The data were produced by immunoSEQ multiplex PCR, yet TCRdb's version contains in-frame clones alone and is incomplete. The sample has 13,000 or so clones; around 80% are singletons. Time point here: inflamed ileum from the surgical specimen. The sample was ileal tissue. These receptor sequences come from an adult with Crohn's disease.

The chain recombines TRBV7-8 with TRBJ1-5; D possibly corresponds to TRBD1 (5 bases). The length of the CDR3 is 16 residues. Germline V gives CDR1 SGHVS, CDR2 FQNEAQ. The germline V and J ends were trimmed by 0 bases and 5 bases, with 14 bases remaining between them. CDR3 amino acids: CASSLAAPTVDQPQHF. The CDR3 bases are TGTGCCAGCAGCTTAGCGGCCCCGACAGTAGATCAGCCCCAGCATTTT.

This clone was observed a handful of times. This rearrangement joins TRBV5-1 to TRBJ1-6; TRBD1 might be the D (6 bases). V lost 1 base and J 7 bases, leaving 15 bases between the germline ends. Germline lookup yields CDR1 SGHRS and CDR2 YFSETQ. The CDR3 has 16 amino acids. This chain's CDR3 is CASSLLQGGANSPLHF. In DNA form, the CDR3 reads TGCGCCAGCAGCTTGCTCCAAGGGGGTGCGAATTCACCCCTCCACTTT.

J is TRBJ2-7 and V is TRBV10-2, with TRBD2 as a possible D gene (5 bases). The germline V gene has CDR1 WSHSY and CDR2 SAAADI. The CDR3 is 12 amino acids. V was pared by 5 bases and J by 3 bases, with 8 bases between. This CDR3 is CASSKGDYEQYF. The CDR3, as DNA: TGCGCCAGCAGTAAGGGAGACTACGAGCAGTACTTC.

A remark on this clone: One end of the junction does not line up with germline, which may come from a read error. The gene calls are TRBV6-5 and TRBJ2-1; the D is unclear. In germline, CDR1 is MNHEY, CDR2 SVGAGI. The CDR3 length is 11 residues. CDR3 loop: CASSYQDGVVF. The CDR3 DNA reads TGTGCCAGCAGTTACCAAGACGGCGTGGTCTTC.

The chain combines TRBV5-8 with TRBJ2-5; D may correspond to TRBD1 or TRBD2 (6 bases each). V shed 4 bases and J shed 5 bases, with 27 bases lying between them. The CDR3 covers 18 residues. CDR1 and CDR2 (germline): SGHTS, YDEGEE. This CDR3 is CASSNLERGVEVGETQYF. Written as DNA, the CDR3 is TGTGCCAGCAGCAACCTTGAGAGGGGGGTAGAAGTCGGGGAGACCCAGTACTTC.

This chain links TRBV6-1 with TRBJ2-5; D perhaps matches TRBD1 (7 bases). Germline CDR1 MNHNS, CDR2 SASEGT. The germline V and J ends were trimmed by 2 bases and 5 bases, with 15 bases remaining between them. The length of the CDR3 is 15 residues. Written as DNA, the CDR3 is TGTGCCAGCAGTGAAAGGATGGAGGGGGCTGAGACCCAGTACTTC. Translating it yields CASSERMEGAETQYF.

The CDR3 coding sequence is TGTGCCAGCAGCACACAGAACACCGGGGAGCTGTTTTTT. It is translated as CASSTQNTGELFF. The chain has TRBV6-4 and TRBJ2-2; no definite D call. V lost 6 bases and J 1 base, leaving 6 bases between the germline ends. This CDR3 contains 13 residues. Per the germline V gene, CDR1 is MRHNA and CDR2 is SNTAGT.

The CDR3: CASSSPTGGNTEAFF. The DNA for the CDR3 is TGTGCCAGCAGCTCGCCGACAGGGGGGAACACTGAAGCTTTCTTT. The rearrangement uses TRBV5-6 and TRBJ1-1; 9 bases line up with TRBD1. V was clipped by 3 bases and J by 1 base; unmatched bases: 4. The CDR3 has 15 amino acids. Germline CDR1 reads SGHDT; CDR2 reads YYEEEE.

The V and J genes are TRBV6-1 and TRBJ2-3; D is ambiguous. This CDR3 contains 11 residues. V gave up 3 bases and J gave up 4 bases, with 2 bases separating them. The germline gives CDR1 MNHNS, CDR2 SASEGT. As DNA, the CDR3 is TGTGCCAGCAGTGACCCAGATACGCAGTATTTT. Translation gives CASSDPDTQYF.

This clone was counted only a few times. V gene TRBV2 combines with J gene TRBJ1-1; a weak D match, TRBD1 (5 bases). The V gene's germline CDR1 is SNHLY and CDR2 FYNNEI. The CDR3 has 15 residues. V shed 1 base and J shed 5 bases, with 14 bases lying between them. The CDR3 DNA reads TGTGCCAGCAGTGAAGGCGGCAGCCAGGGAACTGAAGCTTTCTTT. The encoded protein is CASSEGGSQGTEAFF.

The chain recombines TRBV2 with TRBJ1-1; D is undetermined. This CDR3 is 12 amino acids long. CDR1 and CDR2 from the germline V gene are SNHLY and FYNNEI. Trimming cost V 5 bases and J 1 base, with 5 bases left between them. CDR3 bases: TGTGCCAGCAGTTGGGCGAACACTGAAGCTTTCTTT. It encodes CASSWANTEAFF.

The chain combines TRBV6-4 with TRBJ2-3, with 13 positions matching TRBD2. Trimming took 3 bases from V and 6 from J; bases not matched to a gene: 0. CDR1 is MRHNA, CDR2 SNTAGT, per germline. The CDR3 contains 14 residues. This CDR3 is CASSELAGGDTQYF. The DNA of the CDR3 is TGTGCCAGCAGTGAACTAGCGGGGGGGGATACGCAGTATTTT.

J is TRBJ1-4 and V is TRBV9, with TRBD1 identical over 7 bases. Looked up from germline, CDR1 is SGDLS and CDR2 is YYNGEE. V shed 4 bases and J 7 bases; nucleotides not matched to a gene: 10. The CDR3 is made up of 15 amino acids. The CDR3 nucleotides are TGTGCCAGCAGCTCGCGACAGGGATTTGCTGAAAAACTGTTTTTT. This gives the protein CASSSRQGFAEKLFF.

The chain joins TRBV6-7 to TRBJ1-5; D unclear. TRBV6-7 is assigned to the ORF class and has an uncertain function. This CDR3 contains 12 residues. The V end was cut by 6 bases, the J end by 9 bases, with 12 bases between. CDR3 sequence (DNA): TGTGCCAGCAGCCTACCCCCTTGGCCCCAGCATTTT. Translated: CASSLPPWPQHF.

The V gene is TRBV5-1, the J gene TRBJ1-3; D is undetermined. CDR1 is SGHRS, CDR2 YFSETQ, per germline. The CDR3 contains 16 residues. V was shortened by 0 bases and J by 4 bases, with 14 bases between the two germline ends. The CDR3 sequence: CASSLAYGVGGNTIYF. The CDR3 DNA reads as TGCGCCAGCAGCTTGGCCTACGGGGTGGGAGGAAACACCATATATTTT.

The sample holds one count of this clone. The rearrangement links TRBV7-2 to TRBJ1-1, with 7 nucleotides matching TRBD1. Trimming removed 5 bases from V and 4 bases from J; junction bases left unmatched: 22. The CDR3 has 19 amino acids. From germline, CDR1 is SGHTA and CDR2 FQGNSA. The CDR3 sequence: CASSLRRQGVDRSATEAFF. The CDR3 DNA reads as TGTGCCAGCAGCCTTCGGAGACAGGGAGTAGACCGAAGTGCCACTGAAGCTTTCTTT.

The chain combines TRBV7-9 with TRBJ2-7; D is perhaps TRBD1 (5 bases). The CDR3 spans 16 residues. CDR1 is SEHNR and CDR2 is FQNEAQ in the germline V gene (reference sequence). Trimming took off 2 bases at V and 1 base at J, with 15 bases between the two ends. In DNA form, the CDR3 reads TGTGCCAGCAGCTTAAGTGGGGCCCCACTTTCCTACGAGCAGTACTTC. This gives the protein CASSLSGAPLSYEQYF.

The rearrangement links TRBV7-9 to TRBJ2-5; 9 bases match TRBD2. There are 14 residues in the CDR3. V shed 5 bases, J shed 5 bases, and the junction held 6 bases outside the gene matches. The germline CDR1 and CDR2 sequences are SEHNR and FQNEAQ (reference sequence). The CDR3 loop is CASSLGLAGETQYF. The CDR3 DNA sequence: TGTGCCAGCAGCCTGGGACTAGCTGGGGAGACCCAGTACTTC.